This T cell receptor beta chain stems from a study of Ad26.COV2.S vaccination and SARS-CoV-2 variants. Study background: Intramuscular Ad26.COV2.S at 5x10^10 or 1x10^11 viral particles.

Sequencing was performed with immunoSEQ multiplex PCR; in TCRdb, only in-frame clones are kept and a portion is missing. The sample contains 400,000 to 500,000 clones, approximately 87% of which appear only once. The study's findings and limits: It was found that vaccine and placebo recipients had similar non-spike TCR breadth. Substantial breadth was reported for post-vaccination spike-specific CD8+ and CD4+ T cells.

The V end was cut by 2 bases, the J end by 4 bases, with 12 bases between. Germline V gene sequence: CDR1 SGDLS, CDR2 YYNGEE. The CDR3 contains 14 residues. Specified treatment: roughly 19 received Ad26.COV2.S at low or high dose, single or two shots; about 5 received placebo; per-sample allocation not given. Sampling happened 63 days after the first vaccine or placebo injection. In the case of this clone: Its antigen is still unknown.

This TCR derives from a person aged 18-60 years who received the Ad26.COV2.S COVID-19 vaccine or a placebo. Sequences were derived from peripheral blood, sampled in a trial of Ad26.COV2.S vaccine versus placebo. This chain connects TRBV9 to TRBJ1-1; D is unclear. This CDR3 reads CASSVGVVGTEAFF. Written as DNA, the CDR3 is TGTGCCAGCAGCGTTGGGGTGGTTGGCACTGAAGCTTTCTTT. The whole variable domain, filled in from reference TRBV9 and TRBJ1-1, reads DSGVTQTPKHLITATGQRVTLRCSPRSGDLSVYWYQQSLDQGLQFLIQYYNGEERAKGNILERFSAQQFPDLHSELNLSSLELGDSALYFCASSVGVVGTEAFFGQGTRLTVV.